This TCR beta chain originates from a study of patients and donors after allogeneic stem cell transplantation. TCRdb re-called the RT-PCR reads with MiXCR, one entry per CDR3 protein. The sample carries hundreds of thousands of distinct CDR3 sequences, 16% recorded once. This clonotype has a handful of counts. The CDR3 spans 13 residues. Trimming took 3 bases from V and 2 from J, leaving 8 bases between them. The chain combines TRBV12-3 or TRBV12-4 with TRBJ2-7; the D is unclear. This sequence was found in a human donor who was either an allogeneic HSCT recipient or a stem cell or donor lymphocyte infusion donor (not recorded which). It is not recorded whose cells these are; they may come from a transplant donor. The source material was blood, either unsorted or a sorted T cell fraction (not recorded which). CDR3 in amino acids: CASSLSLPYEQYF. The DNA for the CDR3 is TGTGCCAGCAGTTTGAGTCTCCCCTACGAGCAGTACTTC.